These 5 T cell receptor beta chains originate from one sample sequenced in a study of blood T cells in healthy people across ages. Together with a sample-barcoded 5' primer, a J-beta primer mix was included in a second PCR lasting roughly 6 to 12 cycles. From the 5' RACE reads, TCRdb called clonotypes with MiXCR, one entry per CDR3 protein. The profile shows some 760,000 distinct CDR3 sequences, 25% of them singletons. These records were also assigned to another study, of T cells of mothers and their children.

Sequences were obtained from blood. These receptors all come from a boy aged 5-17 years in good health.

The rearrangement uses TRBV2 and TRBJ2-2; TRBD2 aligns across 15 bases. Germline V gene data show CDR1 as SNHLY and CDR2 as FYNNEI. V shed 6 bases and J 1 base; nucleotides not matched to a gene: 3. The CDR3 sequence is 17 residues long. The CDR3 DNA sequence: TGTGCCAGCAGAGCGGGACTAGCGGGAGGGAACACCGGGGAGCTGTTTTTT. Its protein is CASRAGLAGGNTGELFF.

This clonotype was seen a handful of times. The chain links TRBV10-3 to TRBJ1-1; 9 bases match TRBD1. Germline-derived CDR1 and CDR2 are ENHRY and SYGVKD. Trimming cost V 10 bases and J 3 bases; bases outside gene matches: 9. The CDR3 covers 14 residues. The CDR3 loop reads CATRSGQGDTEAFF. In DNA form, the CDR3 reads TGTGCCACTAGGTCGGGACAGGGTGACACTGAAGCTTTCTTT.

The table lists this clonotype with a few counts. The V call is TRBV6-2 or TRBV6-3, the J call TRBJ1-1; 8 bases are shared with TRBD1. J was trimmed by 0 bases and V by 6 bases; bases with no gene match: 6. Per germline, CDR1 MNHEY and CDR2 SVGEGT. The CDR3 consists of 15 residues. As DNA, the CDR3 is TGTGCCAGCAGACAAACAGGGGGGATGAACACTGAAGCTTTCTTT. This gives the protein CASRQTGGMNTEAFF.

The gene calls are TRBV5-1 and TRBJ2-1; TRBD1 matches 7 bases. The end of the DNA fits TRBJ2-5 better, so the J call may be wrong. The CDR3 spans 14 residues. The germline gives CDR1 SGHRS, CDR2 YFSETQ. In nucleotides, the CDR3 is TGCGCCAGCAGCTACCACAGGGGAAGGGAGACCCAGTACTTC. As protein: CASSYHRGRETQYF.

This rearrangement joins TRBV28 to TRBJ2-7; possible D gene TRBD1, 7 bases. V lost 6 bases and J 5 bases, leaving 17 bases between the germline ends. Germline CDR1 reads MDHEN; CDR2 reads SYDVKM. This CDR3 has 14 residues. CDR3 residues: CASRRRQGGNEQYF. The CDR3, as DNA: TGTGCCAGCAGGAGAAGACAGGGAGGCAACGAGCAGTACTTC.